This TCR beta chain was obtained from a study of beta chain features in type 1 diabetes. Overall study: Over all samples combined, some 110 million sorted cells were examined.

Expressed TCRB transcripts were sequenced, since all the RNA that had been isolated was reverse transcribed. Sequenced by immunoSEQ multiplex PCR; TCRdb stores in-frame clones only, minus some. The data contain 140,000 or so clones, 9% to 9.5% of them singletons. Based on CD45RO/CCR7/CD25/CD127/CD95/CD27, CD4+ regulatory, stem cell-like memory, naive and central memory cells were sorted. Sequencing was performed on central memory CD4+ T cells from blood. This TCR came from a man younger than 35 in good health.

The CDR3 nucleotides are TGTGCCATCAGTTGGAGGGCCCAGAACAATGAGCAGTTCTTC. This gives the protein CAISWRAQNNEQFF. This sequence joins TRBV10-3 and TRBJ2-1, with D maybe TRBD2 (6 bases). Germline V gene sequence: CDR1 ENHRY, CDR2 SYGVKD. The CDR3 spans 14 residues. The V gene lost 5 bases and the J gene lost 5 bases, with 13 bases spanning the gap.